This T cell receptor beta chain stems from a study of sequential checkpoint blockade in melanoma (dated by TCRdb to between 2017 and 2020). About the investigation overall: Using 1:1 randomization, the trial assigned patients either to first-line nivolumab followed by ipilimumab (arm A) or to ipilimumab followed by nivolumab (arm B). Maintenance nivolumab came after both trial sequences. The paper as a whole reports these results and caveats: Validation of the response-prediction model combining TCR metrics and mutation burden is needed in larger, independent patient cohorts.

The germline V gene (reference sequence) provides CDR1 SGHNT and CDR2 YYREEE. The V end loses 2 bases and the J end loses 2 bases, and a stretch of 5 bases separates them. Including the terminal cysteine and phenylalanine, the CDR3 comprises 12 residues. The entry retains the CDR3 DNA only, 36 bases that are in frame from base 1. This specimen's treatment or condition label, interpreted: randomized to nivolumab then ipilimumab (arm A) or the reverse (arm B). None of the patients in the trial had previously been given DNA-damaging chemotherapy. Live CD3+CD8+ cells negative for CD19 and CD56 were sorted from thawed PBMCs on a FACS Aria II flow cytometer. The samples were obtained from melanoma patients enrolled in CheckMate 064, an open-label, randomized phase II trial testing sequential checkpoint blockade. Peripheral blood mononuclear cells were collected by leukapheresis, purified using Ficoll-Paque, and frozen in human serum containing approximately 9.1% DMSO. Immediately after sorting, the purity of the sorted blood CD3+CD8+ cells was confirmed to be >98%, and DNA was then extracted.

The immunoSEQ Assay was used to immunosequence TCRbeta CDR3 regions from genomic DNA. Prior to high-throughput sequencing, genomic DNA was amplified by bias-controlled multiplex PCR. The authors' pipeline ran thus. To quantify the absolute abundance of each unique TCRbeta CDR3 region, the sequences were collapsed and filtered. Clonality, defined as 1 minus Pielou's evenness, was calculated using only productive rearrangements. A previously published method was used to identify clones whose frequencies were significantly greater in on-treatment samples than in baseline samples. TCRdb limited this immuneACCESS table to in-frame rearrangements with V and J called. A share of clones is missing; checked studies link under half to unresolved V genes, and the rest is unexplained. V and J calls and clone size follow that table, whereas D and trimming were derived from the DNA. For this sample there are approximately 2,000 clones; around half appear just once. The ten largest account for around a quarter of the sample.

This clone was picked up a small number of times. It lacks a known antigen. No much larger clonotype is one base removed from it; base qualities were not supplied. The origin of this receptor is a human patient with melanoma. Some clones in this sample may be carry-over from other donors' samples. The chain is encoded by TRBV5-4 joined to TRBJ2-7; a confident D gene designation cannot be given. The sequences come from CD8+ T cells sorted from blood (inferred from file names), collected from a patient given nivolumab and ipilimumab in sequence. This receptor has the CDR3 CASSFGPYEQYF. In nucleotide form, the sequence is TGTGCCAGCAGCTTCGGTCCCTACGAGCAGTACTTC.